Below are 21 T cell receptor beta chains sequenced from a single sample in a study of blood T cells in healthy people across ages. Primers used in a second PCR of about 7 to 12 cycles were a sample-barcoded 5' primer and a J-beta primer mix. TCRdb reprocessed the 5' RACE reads via MiXCR and lists one record per CDR3 protein. The repertoire has about 1,500,000 distinct CDR3 sequences, approximately 42% of them found once; the top ten carry 6.5% to 10%. Sequenced: blood. These TCRs come from a woman younger than 30 in good health.

The chain uses TRBV12-3 or TRBV12-4 and TRBJ2-5; D might be TRBD2 (5 bases). The V gene lost 7 bases and the J gene lost 0 bases, with 9 bases spanning the gap. The CDR3 is 13 amino acids. CDR3 nucleotide sequence: TGTGCCAGCACCCCGGGGTACCAAGAGACCCAGTACTTC. It specifies CASTPGYQETQYF.

This chain joins TRBV7-8 and TRBJ2-3; tentative D call: TRBD2 (6 bases). This CDR3 has 14 residues. Germline V CDR1 and CDR2: SGHVS, FQNEAQ. Trimming stripped 2 bases from V and 4 bases from J, with 10 bases between. CDR3 in DNA: TGTGCCAGCAGCTTATGGGGGGAATCAGATACGCAGTATTTT. This gives the protein CASSLWGESDTQYF.

The chain joins TRBV28 to TRBJ1-2; 9 nucleotides match TRBD1. The CDR3 covers 14 residues. J gave up 8 bases and V 5 bases, and 9 bases lay outside the gene matches. CDR1 MDHEN and CDR2 SYDVKM come from the germline V gene. CDR3 residues: CASSAGTGKTGYTF. For the CDR3, the DNA is TGTGCCAGCAGTGCCGGGACAGGGAAGACGGGCTACACCTTC.

The rearrangement links TRBV10-3 to TRBJ2-3; 9 nucleotides line up with TRBD1. The V gene's germline CDR1 is ENHRY and CDR2 SYGVKD. The trim removed 6 bases at V and 5 bases at J, leaving 18 bases unmatched. The CDR3 length is 18 residues. As DNA, the CDR3 is TGTGCCATCAGGGACCCCCCGCTACCACAGGGGGCGGGAGATACGCAGTATTTT. It translates to CAIRDPPLPQGAGDTQYF.

This chain links TRBV20-1 with TRBJ2-5; D gene ambiguous. Germline CDR1 DFQATT, CDR2 SNEGSKA (reference sequence). V lost 6 bases and J lost 5, with 16 bases in between. CDR3 length: 13 residues. For the CDR3, the DNA is TGCAGTGCCCTACCGACATATGGGGAGACCCAGTACTTC. Encoded protein: CSALPTYGETQYF.

The rearrangement links TRBV11-2 to TRBJ2-7; D is uncertain. From germline, CDR1 is SGHAT and CDR2 FQNNGV. The V end was cut by 5 bases, the J end by 3 bases, with 17 bases between. CDR3 size: 15 residues. This chain's CDR3 is CASSTADWVDYEQYF. The CDR3 DNA reads TGTGCCAGCAGCACAGCCGACTGGGTTGACTACGAGCAGTACTTC.

This clonotype occurred a few times. This chain uses TRBV6-5 with TRBJ2-7, with TRBD2 identical over 15 bases. The CDR3 has 19 residues. Germline loops: CDR1 MNHEY, CDR2 SVGAGI. J gave up 0 bases and V 0 bases, and 6 bases lay outside the gene matches. Here the CDR3 reads CASSYSWTSGRGPSYEQYF. CDR3 bases: TGTGCCAGCAGTTACTCCTGGACTAGCGGGAGGGGCCCCTCCTACGAGCAGTACTTC.

The genes are TRBV6-9 and TRBJ1-5; D is unclear. Per germline, CDR1 MNHGY and CDR2 SVAAGI. V lost 8 bases and J lost 1, with 18 bases in between. This CDR3 has 16 amino acids. In DNA form, the CDR3 reads TGTGCCAGCCCGTACTCGGAGCATTCCAGCAATCAGCCCCAGCATTTT. This translates into CASPYSEHSSNQPQHF.

The rearrangement joins TRBV20-1 to TRBJ2-7, with a possible D match to TRBD2 (5 bases). The CDR3 totals 16 residues. Germline lookup yields CDR1 DFQATT and CDR2 SNEGSKA (reference sequence). The V gene lost 0 bases and the J gene lost 7 bases, with 22 bases spanning the gap. In nucleotides, the CDR3 is TGCAGTGCTAGAGATAGGTCGGCTAGCCCGATGGGGGAGCAGTACTTC. This codes for CSARDRSASPMGEQYF.

CDR3 in amino acids: CASSLGVASYQPQHF. In nucleotides, the CDR3 is TGTGCCAGCAGTCTTGGGGTGGCCTCCTATCAGCCCCAGCATTTT. The J gene is TRBJ1-5, the V gene TRBV12-3 or TRBV12-4; D call uncertain. CDR3 length: 15 amino acids. V lost 5 bases to trimming and J lost 5 bases, with 16 bases between them.

The chain is built from TRBV9 and TRBJ2-7; 9 bases are shared with TRBD1. The CDR3 extends over 15 amino acids. CDR1 and CDR2 from the germline V gene are SGDLS and YYNGEE. With 0 bases clipped from V and 1 base from J, the junction kept 2 bases outside the gene matches. This CDR3 is CASSVGGTGSYEQYF. The CDR3 region has the DNA TGTGCCAGCAGCGTAGGTGGGACAGGGTCCTACGAGCAGTACTTC.

As to this clonotype: At one boundary the junction diverges from the germline segment, which might be a read error. The J gene is TRBJ2-1, the V gene TRBV20-1; 7 nucleotides match TRBD2. This CDR3 has 16 amino acids. Looked up from germline, CDR1 is DFQATT and CDR2 is SNEGSKA (reference sequence). CDR3 protein: CSAREASGLSYNKQFF. The CDR3 nucleotides are TGCAGTGCTAGAGAGGCTAGCGGTCTATCCTACAATAAGCAGTTCTTC.

The chain is built from TRBV6-5 and TRBJ1-1; 7 bases agree with TRBD1. From germline, CDR1 is MNHEY and CDR2 SVGAGI. The CDR3 has 15 residues. J gave up 4 bases and V 5 bases, and 10 bases lay outside the gene matches. Written as DNA, the CDR3 is TGTGCCAGCAGTAAGACCGGGACAGTCAGCACTGAAGCTTTCTTT. Translating gives CASSKTGTVSTEAFF.

The chain links TRBV4-1 to TRBJ2-3; 7 nucleotides agree with TRBD2. The CDR3 sequence is 15 residues long. Germline V lookup: CDR1 MGHRA, CDR2 YSYEKL. Trimming at V came to 7 bases and at J to 4 bases, leaving 11 bases not matched to a gene. CDR3 sequence reads: CASTRVGGDSDTQYF. The CDR3 DNA reads as TGCGCCAGCACCCGAGTGGGAGGGGATTCAGATACGCAGTATTTT.

A remark on this clonotype: One end of the junction fails to match germline, which may point to a read error. V usage is TRBV7-2 and J usage is TRBJ1-6; no clear D gene. The CDR3 is made up of 16 amino acids. Germline CDR1 is SGHTA and CDR2 is FQGNSA. DNA of the CDR3: TGTGCCAACAGCTTAGATGGCATGTTATCTATACGACCCCTCCACTTT. Encoded protein: CANSLDGMLSIRPLHF.

V is TRBV12-3 or TRBV12-4 and J is TRBJ2-3; TRBD2 matches at 9 bases. The trim removed 7 bases at V and 4 bases at J, leaving 12 bases unmatched. This CDR3 has 16 residues. The CDR3 loop reads CASTKDSGSLADTQYF. The CDR3 nucleotides read TGTGCCAGCACCAAAGATAGCGGGAGTCTCGCAGATACGCAGTATTTT.

This clonotype appeared a single time. The rearrangement uses TRBV5-1 and TRBJ1-1; D remains unclear. This CDR3 region has 13 residues. Germline V CDR1 and CDR2: SGHRS, YFSETQ. Trimming shortened V by 0 bases and J by 7 bases, and 10 bases separated the two germline ends. The CDR3 sequence is CASSLGSRIEAFF. In DNA form, the CDR3 reads TGCGCCAGCAGCTTGGGCAGCAGAATTGAAGCTTTCTTT.

This clonotype showed up just a few times. In DNA form, the CDR3 reads TGTGCCAGCAGCCAAGAAGGCGGGCGTTTAGCCAAAAACATTCAGTACTTC. This gives the protein CASSQEGGRLAKNIQYF. V gene TRBV3-1 combines with J gene TRBJ2-4; D possibly corresponds to TRBD2 (5 bases). CDR1 is LGHDT and CDR2 is YNNKEL in the germline V gene (reference sequence). Between the trimmed V and J ends, which lost 0 bases and 0 bases, there was a span of 12 bases. The CDR3 covers 17 residues.

This clonotype was counted only a few times. J is TRBJ2-1 and V is TRBV10-3; D gene uncertain. Germline assignment: CDR1 ENHRY and CDR2 SYGVKD. The CDR3 has 13 amino acids. The V end was cut by 2 bases, the J end by 6 bases, with 8 bases between. This CDR3 is CAISEGFGNEQFF. In nucleotides, the CDR3 is TGTGCCATCAGTGAGGGATTCGGCAATGAGCAGTTCTTC.

A few counts support this clonotype. The V gene is TRBV28, the J gene TRBJ2-5, with D perhaps matching TRBD2 (5 bases). The CDR3 is 16 amino acids. Trimming cost V 6 bases and J 2 bases, with 19 bases left between them. The germline CDR1 and CDR2 sequences are MDHEN and SYDVKM. The CDR3 DNA reads as TGTGCCAGCAGCCCACTCGGGAAGGGCGAACAAGAGACCCAGTACTTC. Protein sequence: CASSPLGKGEQETQYF.

This clonotype was picked up a small number of times. The V and J genes are TRBV7-9 and TRBJ2-7, with 7 bases lining up with TRBD2. The CDR3 consists of 16 residues. Germline V CDR1 and CDR2: SEHNR, FQNEAQ (reference sequence). Trimming removed 5 bases from V and 3 bases from J; junction bases left unmatched: 13. CDR3 DNA: TGTGCCAGCAGCCCCCTGGGGGGGACTGAAATCTACGAGCAGTACTTC. This sequence encodes CASSPLGGTEIYEQYF. Drawing the rest from reference TRBV7-9 and TRBJ2-7, the complete variable domain is DTGVSQNPRHKITKRGQNVTFRCDPISEHNRLYWYRQTLGQGPEFLTYFQNEAQLEKSRLLSDRFSAERPKGSFSTLEIQRTEQGDSAMYLCASSPLGGTEIYEQYFGPGTRLTVT.